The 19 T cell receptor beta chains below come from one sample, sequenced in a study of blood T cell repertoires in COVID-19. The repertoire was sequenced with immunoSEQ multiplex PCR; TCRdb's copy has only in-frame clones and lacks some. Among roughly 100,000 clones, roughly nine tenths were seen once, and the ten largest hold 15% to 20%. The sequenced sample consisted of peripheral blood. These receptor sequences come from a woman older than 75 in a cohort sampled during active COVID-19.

For the CDR3, the DNA is TGTGCCACCAGTGCCACGGGGAATCAGCCCCAGCATTTT. Protein: CATSATGNQPQHF. J is TRBJ1-5 and V is TRBV24-1, with no clear D. V lost 5 bases and J lost 4, with 8 bases in between. The CDR3 has 13 amino acids. Germline CDR1 is KGHDR and CDR2 is SFDVKD.

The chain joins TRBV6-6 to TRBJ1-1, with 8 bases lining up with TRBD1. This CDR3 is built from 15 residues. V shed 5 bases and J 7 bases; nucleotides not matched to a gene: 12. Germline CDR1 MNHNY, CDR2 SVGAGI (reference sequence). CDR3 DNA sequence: TGTGCCAGCAGTGGCCAGACAGGGGAGGGCGGTGAAGCTTTCTTT. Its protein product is CASSGQTGEGGEAFF.

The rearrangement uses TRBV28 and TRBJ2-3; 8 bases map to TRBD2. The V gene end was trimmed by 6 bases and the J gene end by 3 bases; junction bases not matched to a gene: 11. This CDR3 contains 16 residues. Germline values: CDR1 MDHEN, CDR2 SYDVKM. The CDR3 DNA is TGTGCCAGCAGCCGCCCGAGCGGGAGAAGGACAGATACGCAGTATTTT. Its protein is CASSRPSGRRTDTQYF. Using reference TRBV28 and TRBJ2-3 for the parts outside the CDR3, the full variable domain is DVKVTQSSRYLVKRTGEKVFLECVQDMDHENMFWYRQDPGLGLRLIYFSYDVKMKEKGDIPEGYSVSREKKERFSLILESASTNQTSMYLCASSRPSGRRTDTQYFGPGTRLTVL.

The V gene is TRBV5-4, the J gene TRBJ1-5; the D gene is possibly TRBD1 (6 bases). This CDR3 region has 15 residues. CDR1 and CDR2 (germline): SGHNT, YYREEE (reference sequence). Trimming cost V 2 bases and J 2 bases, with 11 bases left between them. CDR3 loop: CASSLGGTGNQPQHF. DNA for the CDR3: TGTGCCAGCAGCTTAGGGGGAACGGGCAATCAGCCCCAGCATTTT.

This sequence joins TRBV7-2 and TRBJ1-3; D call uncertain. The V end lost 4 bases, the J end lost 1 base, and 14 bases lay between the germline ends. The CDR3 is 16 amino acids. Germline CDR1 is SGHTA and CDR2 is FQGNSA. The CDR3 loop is CASSSSGVGSGNTIYF. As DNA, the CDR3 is TGTGCCAGCAGCTCCTCCGGGGTGGGGTCTGGAAACACCATATATTTT.

The CDR3 region is CASSPRRDTQYF. The CDR3, as DNA: TGTGCCAGCTCACCACGGAGGGATACGCAGTATTTT. The J gene is TRBJ2-3, the V gene TRBV18, with D perhaps TRBD2 (5 bases). The CDR3 consists of 12 residues. V was pared by 1 base and J by 6 bases, with 5 bases between. The V gene's germline CDR1 is KGHSH and CDR2 LQKENI. The variable domain in full, with the rest retrieved from reference TRBV18 and TRBJ2-3, is NAGVMQNPRHLVRRRGQEARLRCSPMKGHSHVYWYRQLPEEGLKFMVYLQKENIIDESGMPKERFSAEFPKEGPSILRIQQVVRGDSAAYFCASSPRRDTQYFGPGTRLTVL.

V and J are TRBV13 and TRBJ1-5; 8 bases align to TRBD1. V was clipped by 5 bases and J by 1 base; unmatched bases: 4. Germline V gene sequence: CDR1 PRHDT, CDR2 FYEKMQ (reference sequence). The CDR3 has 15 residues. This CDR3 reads CASSLGQGSNQPQHF. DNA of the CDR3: TGTGCCAGCAGCCTCGGACAGGGAAGCAATCAGCCCCAGCATTTT. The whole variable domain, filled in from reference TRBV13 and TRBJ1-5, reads AAGVIQSPRHLIKEKRETATLKCYPIPRHDTVYWYQQGPGQDPQFLISFYEKMQSDKGSIPDRFSAQQFSDYHSELNMSSLELGDSALYFCASSLGQGSNQPQHFGDGTRLSIL.

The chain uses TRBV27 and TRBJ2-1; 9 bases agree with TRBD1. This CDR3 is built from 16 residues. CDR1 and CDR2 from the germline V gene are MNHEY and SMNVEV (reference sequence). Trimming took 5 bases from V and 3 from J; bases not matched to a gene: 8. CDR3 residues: CASSALGDRDYNEQFF. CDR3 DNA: TGTGCCAGCAGTGCCTTAGGGGACAGGGACTACAATGAGCAGTTCTTC.

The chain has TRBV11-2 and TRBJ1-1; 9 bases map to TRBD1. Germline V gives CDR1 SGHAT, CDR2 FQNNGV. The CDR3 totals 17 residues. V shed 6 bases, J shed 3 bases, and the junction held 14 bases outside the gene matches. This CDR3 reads CASRPIGDRVTDTEAFF. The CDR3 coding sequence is TGTGCCAGCAGGCCAATCGGGGACAGGGTGACGGACACTGAAGCTTTCTTT.

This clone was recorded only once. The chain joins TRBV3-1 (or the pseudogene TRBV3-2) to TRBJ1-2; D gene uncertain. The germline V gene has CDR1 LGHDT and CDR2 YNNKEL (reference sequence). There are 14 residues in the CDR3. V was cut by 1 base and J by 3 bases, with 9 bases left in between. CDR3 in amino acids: CASSQAYGYYGYTF. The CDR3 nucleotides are TGTGCCAGCAGCCAAGCCTACGGGTACTATGGCTACACCTTC.

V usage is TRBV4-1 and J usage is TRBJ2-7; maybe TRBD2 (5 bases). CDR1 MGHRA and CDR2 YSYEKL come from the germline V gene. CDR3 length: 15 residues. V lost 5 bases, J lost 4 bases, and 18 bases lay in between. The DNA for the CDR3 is TGCGCCAGCAGCGACTTCGGCGGGCGTGTTTACGAGCAGTACTTC. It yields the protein CASSDFGGRVYEQYF.

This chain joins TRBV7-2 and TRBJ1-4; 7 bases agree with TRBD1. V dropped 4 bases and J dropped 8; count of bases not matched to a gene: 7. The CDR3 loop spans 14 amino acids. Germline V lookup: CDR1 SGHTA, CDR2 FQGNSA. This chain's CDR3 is CASSYTGVGEKLFF. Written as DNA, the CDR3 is TGTGCCAGCAGCTACACAGGGGTGGGAGAAAAACTGTTTTTT.

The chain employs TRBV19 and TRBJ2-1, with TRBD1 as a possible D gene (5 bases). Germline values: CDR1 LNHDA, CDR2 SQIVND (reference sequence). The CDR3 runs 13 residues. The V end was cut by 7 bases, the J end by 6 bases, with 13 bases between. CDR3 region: CASIDSIGNEQFF. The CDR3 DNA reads TGTGCCAGTATTGACAGCATAGGCAATGAGCAGTTCTTC.

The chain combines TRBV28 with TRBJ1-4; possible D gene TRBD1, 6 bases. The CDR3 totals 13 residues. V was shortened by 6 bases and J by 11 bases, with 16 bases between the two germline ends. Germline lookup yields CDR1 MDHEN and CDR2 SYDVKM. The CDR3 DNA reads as TGTGCCAGCAGCGGGCAGGGGACGAAGAAACTGTTTTTT. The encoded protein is CASSGQGTKKLFF.

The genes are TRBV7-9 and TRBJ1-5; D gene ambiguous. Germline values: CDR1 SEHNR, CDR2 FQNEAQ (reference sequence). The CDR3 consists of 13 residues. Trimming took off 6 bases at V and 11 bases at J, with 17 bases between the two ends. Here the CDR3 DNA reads TGTGCCAGCAGTTACGAAGCGGGGAGAGCCCAGCATTTT. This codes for CASSYEAGRAQHF. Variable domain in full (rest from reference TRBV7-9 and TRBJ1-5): DTGVSQNPRHKITKRGQNVTFRCDPISEHNRLYWYRQTLGQGPEFLTYFQNEAQLEKSRLLSDRFSAERPKGSFSTLEIQRTEQGDSAMYLCASSYEAGRAQHFGDGTRLSIL.

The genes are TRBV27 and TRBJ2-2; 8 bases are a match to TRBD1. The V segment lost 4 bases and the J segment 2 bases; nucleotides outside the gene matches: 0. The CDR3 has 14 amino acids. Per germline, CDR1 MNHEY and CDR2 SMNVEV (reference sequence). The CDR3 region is CASSSGGNTGELFF. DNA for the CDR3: TGTGCCAGCAGTTCAGGGGGCAACACCGGGGAGCTGTTTTTT.

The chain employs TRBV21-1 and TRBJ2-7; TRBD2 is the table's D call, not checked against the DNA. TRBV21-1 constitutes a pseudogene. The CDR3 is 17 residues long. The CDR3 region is CASSKVCSLGSLLEQYF. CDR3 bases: TGTGCCAGCAGCAAAGTCTGTTCCCTAGGATCCCTGCTCGAGCAGTACTTC.

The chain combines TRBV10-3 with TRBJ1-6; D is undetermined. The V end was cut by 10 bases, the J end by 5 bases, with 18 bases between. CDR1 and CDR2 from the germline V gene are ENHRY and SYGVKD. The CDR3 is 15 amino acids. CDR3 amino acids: CATTARATDNSPLHF. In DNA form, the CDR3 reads TGTGCCACAACGGCGAGGGCAACAGATAATTCACCCCTCCACTTT.

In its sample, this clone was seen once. The CDR3 DNA reads as TGTGCCAGCATTTTGTCTAGCGGCACAGATACGCAGTATTTT. Translation gives CASILSSGTDTQYF. The chain combines TRBV6-5 with TRBJ2-3, with a tentative D call TRBD2 (6 bases). Germline lookup yields CDR1 MNHEY and CDR2 SVGAGI. V shed 7 bases and J shed 1 base, with 12 bases lying between them. This CDR3 spans 14 amino acids.